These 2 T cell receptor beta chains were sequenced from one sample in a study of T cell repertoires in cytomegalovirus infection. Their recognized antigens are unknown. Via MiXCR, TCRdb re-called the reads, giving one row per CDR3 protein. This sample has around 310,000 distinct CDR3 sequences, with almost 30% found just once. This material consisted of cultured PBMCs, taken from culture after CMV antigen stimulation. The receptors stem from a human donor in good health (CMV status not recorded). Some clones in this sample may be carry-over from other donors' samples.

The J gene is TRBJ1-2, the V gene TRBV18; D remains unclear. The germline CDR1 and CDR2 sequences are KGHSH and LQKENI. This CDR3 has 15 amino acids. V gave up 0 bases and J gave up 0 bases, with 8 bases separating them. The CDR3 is CASSPPSDPNYGYTF. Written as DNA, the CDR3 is TGTGCCAGCTCACCACCGTCAGATCCTAACTATGGCTACACCTTC.

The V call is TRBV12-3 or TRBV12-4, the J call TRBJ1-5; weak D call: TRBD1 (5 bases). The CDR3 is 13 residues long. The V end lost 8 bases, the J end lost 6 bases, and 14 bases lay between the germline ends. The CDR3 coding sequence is TGTGCCAGCGGGTTCGGGGGGAGTCAGCCCCAGCATTTT. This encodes CASGFGGSQPQHF.